One sample yielded the 11 T cell receptor beta chains listed below, sequenced in a study of shared T cell receptors in the human thymus. Libraries were prepared by immunoSEQ multiplex PCR; TCRdb keeps only in-frame clonotypes and omits some of them. The sample carries hundreds of thousands of clones, roughly 94% recorded once. Sequencing was done on a sample of thymocytes. The source of these receptors is a human donor.

The chain couples TRBV19 to TRBJ2-1; TRBD2 agrees at 10 bases. Trimming at V came to 6 bases and at J to 4 bases, leaving 12 bases not matched to a gene. CDR1 and CDR2 (germline): LNHDA, SQIVND (reference sequence). The CDR3 is 17 amino acids. CDR3 in amino acids: CASRGVVAGGIYNEQFF. The CDR3, as DNA: TGTGCCAGTAGGGGCGTGGTAGCGGGAGGTATATACAATGAGCAGTTCTTC.

This rearrangement joins TRBV28 to TRBJ1-4; D is unclear. CDR1 is MDHEN and CDR2 is SYDVKM in the germline V gene. The CDR3 is made up of 16 amino acids. Trimming took off 8 bases at V and 5 bases at J, with 21 bases between the two ends. CDR3: CASAPPVGKGNEKLFF. DNA of the CDR3: TGTGCCAGCGCCCCTCCGGTCGGGAAAGGGAATGAAAAACTGTTTTTT.

This chain uses TRBV5-1 with TRBJ1-3, with D possibly being TRBD1 (5 bases). CDR3 length equals 17 residues. V lost 0 bases, J lost 0 bases, and 13 bases lay in between. CDR1 and CDR2 from the germline V gene are SGHRS and YFSETQ. The DNA of the CDR3 is TGCGCCAGCAGCTTGGTTCCGTGGGACCCCTCTGGAAACACCATATATTTT. Its translation is CASSLVPWDPSGNTIYF.

The V gene is TRBV9, the J gene TRBJ1-2; no firm D call. V gave up 8 bases and J gave up 1 base, with 9 bases separating them. From germline, CDR1 is SGDLS and CDR2 YYNGEE. This CDR3 has 12 residues. The CDR3 loop reads CASPAGNYGYTF. The DNA for the CDR3 is TGTGCCAGTCCGGCAGGTAACTATGGCTACACCTTC.

The chain is built from TRBV25-1 and TRBJ2-1, with D unclear. V shed 1 base and J shed 7 bases, with 14 bases lying between them. Per the germline V gene, CDR1 is MGHDK and CDR2 is SYGVNS. This CDR3 spans 15 amino acids. CDR3 coding DNA: TGTGCCAGCAGTGAATTGGGATCGGCGGAGAATGAGCAGTTCTTC. Translated: CASSELGSAENEQFF.

V gene TRBV7-9 combines with J gene TRBJ1-2; weak D call: TRBD1 (5 bases). Germline-derived CDR1 and CDR2 are SEHNR and FQNEAQ (reference sequence). The ends were cut back, 5 bases at V and 4 bases at J, with 11 bases in the middle. The CDR3 loop spans 13 amino acids. Written as DNA, the CDR3 is TGTGCCAGCAGCCCCGGGGGGAGCTATGGCTACACCTTC. This codes for CASSPGGSYGYTF. Together with reference TRBV7-9 and TRBJ1-2, the CDR3 gives the full variable domain: DTGVSQNPRHKITKRGQNVTFRCDPISEHNRLYWYRQTLGQGPEFLTYFQNEAQLEKSRLLSDRFSAERPKGSFSTLEIQRTEQGDSAMYLCASSPGGSYGYTFGSGTRLTVV.

V and J are TRBV21-1 and TRBJ2-3. TRBV21-1 is labeled a pseudogene. The CDR3 has 17 residues. The CDR3 reads CASSGTIGGRSTDTQYF. The DNA for the CDR3 is TGTGCCAGCAGCGGAACTATCGGGGGCCGTAGCACAGATACGCAGTATTTT.

The chain joins TRBV28 to TRBJ2-4, with no clear D. The CDR3 sequence is 8 residues long. The germline V and J ends were trimmed by 6 bases and 12 bases, with 3 bases remaining between them. Germline V gene lookup returns CDR1 MDHEN and CDR2 SYDVKM. In DNA form, the CDR3 reads TGTGCCAGCAGGGATCAGTACTTC. It codes for CASRDQYF. The whole variable domain, filled in from reference TRBV28 and TRBJ2-4, reads DVKVTQSSRYLVKRTGEKVFLECVQDMDHENMFWYRQDPGLGLRLIYFSYDVKMKEKGDIPEGYSVSREKKERFSLILESASTNQTSMYLCASRDQYFGAGTRLSVL.

V usage is TRBV19 and J usage is TRBJ2-5; weak D call: TRBD1 (6 bases). Germline loops: CDR1 LNHDA, CDR2 SQIVND (reference sequence). Deletions cut 6 bases from V and 1 base from J, with 12 bases between. This CDR3 region has 14 residues. CDR3 nucleotides: TGTGCCAGTAGGGCAGGGGACCCCCAAGAGACCCAGTACTTC. It codes for CASRAGDPQETQYF.

The J gene is TRBJ2-2, the V gene TRBV14; 9 bases map to TRBD2. Trimming took 4 bases from V and 0 from J; bases not matched to a gene: 12. From germline, CDR1 is SGHDN and CDR2 FVKESK. The CDR3 sequence is 19 residues long. CDR3 residues: CASSPPTGGTSSNTGELFF. CDR3 nucleotides: TGTGCCAGCAGCCCCCCGACAGGAGGGACTAGCTCGAACACCGGGGAGCTGTTTTTT.

J is TRBJ2-7 and V is TRBV5-4, with 7 bases lining up with TRBD1. Trimming cost V 3 bases and J 2 bases; bases outside gene matches: 5. The CDR3 contains 14 residues. Looked up from germline, CDR1 is SGHNT and CDR2 is YYREEE (reference sequence). DNA for the CDR3: TGTGCCAGCAGCTCTGGGGACAGACCCTACGAGCAGTACTTC. This codes for CASSSGDRPYEQYF.